These T cell receptor beta chains were read from a single sample in a study of blood T cell repertoires in COVID-19. The method was immunoSEQ multiplex PCR; TCRdb's version includes in-frame clones alone and lacks a portion of them. The table shows just over 150,000 clones, with around 91% occurring only once. Input material: peripheral blood. The receptors derive from a woman aged 40 to 50 with acute or convalescent COVID-19. The CDR3 runs from the conserved cysteine through the conserved F or W. D genes are given only for firm matches. Clone size is given for some rows only: seen once, a few or many times, or a class if the clone is expanded.

>TRBD2|TRBV27|-|TRBJ2-3
CASNPRAGGRGTDTQYF
TGTGCCAGCAACCCTCGGGCGGGGGGTAGGGGCACAGATACGCAGTATTTT
>TRBD2|TRBV5-1|-|TRBJ2-1
CASSIGTSGNEQFF
TGCGCCAGCAGCATCGGGACTAGCGGGAATGAGCAGTTCTTC
>TRBD1|TRBV27|-|TRBJ2-1
CASSFFPGGLRGEQFF
TGTGCCAGCAGTTTTTTCCCAGGGGGCCTTCGCGGCGAGCAGTTCTTC
>TRBD1|TRBV5-1|-|TRBJ2-5
CASSLGQGETQYF
TGCGCCAGCAGCTTGGGACAGGGCGAGACCCAGTACTTC
>TRBD2|TRBV9|-|TRBJ2-1
CASSVAAGGYNEQFF
TGTGCCAGCAGCGTAGCGGCGGGGGGGTACAATGAGCAGTTCTTC
>TRBD1|TRBV30|-|TRBJ1-1
CAWKAPGTGYDTEAFF
TGTGCCTGGAAAGCTCCGGGGACAGGGTACGACACTGAAGCTTTCTTT
>TRBD1|TRBV18|-|TRBJ2-7
CASSPSRDRGYEQYF
TGTGCCAGCTCACCGTCCCGGGACAGGGGCTACGAGCAGTACTTC
>-|TRBV5-6|-|TRBJ2-7
CASSLARTRGSNSYEQYF
TGTGCCAGCAGCTTGGCCCGTACGCGGGGCTCCAACTCCTACGAGCAGTACTTC
>-|TRBV27|-|TRBJ1-1
CASASMPIEFSKFPAFF
TGTGCCAGCGCTTCCATGCCAATTGAGTTTTCGAAGTTTCCAGCTTTCTTT
>-|TRBV29-1|-|TRBJ1-2
CSVEDSIRVAGTWNYGYTF
TGCAGCGTTGAAGACTCGATTAGGGTAGCGGGCACATGGAACTATGGCTACACCTTC
>TRBD2|TRBV15|-|TRBJ2-1
CATSQSGRAGSYEQFF
TGTGCCACCAGCCAAAGCGGGAGGGCCGGGTCGTATGAGCAGTTCTTC
>-|TRBV14|-|TRBJ2-7
CASSQRQGSPYEQYF
TGTGCCAGCAGCCAACGCCAGGGGAGCCCCTACGAGCAGTACTTC
>-|TRBV5-3|-|TRBJ2-7
CARSLLHGEQYF
TGTGCCAGAAGCCTACTACATGGCGAGCAGTACTTC
>-|TRBV19|-|TRBJ2-3
CASSFGVTQYF
TGTGCCAGTAGTTTCGGGGTGACGCAGTATTTT
>TRBD1|TRBV6-5|-|TRBJ2-2
CASSRDRGNTGELFF
TGTGCCAGCAGTAGGGACAGGGGGAACACCGGGGAGCTGTTTTTT
>-|TRBV4-2|-|TRBJ2-3
CASSPGVRDTQYF
TGTGCCAGCAGCCCAGGGGTGCGGGATACGCAGTATTTT
>-|TRBV3-1/TRBV3-2|-|TRBJ1-4
CASSQRAEKLFF
TGTGCCAGCAGCCAGAGGGCGGAAAAACTGTTTTTT
>-|TRBV7-2|-|TRBJ1-4
CASSFGGGTKKLFF
TGTGCCAGCAGCTTTGGGGGAGGTACGAAGAAACTGTTTTTT
>TRBD2|TRBV4-1|-|TRBJ2-2
CASSHLSGRAAGELFF
TGCGCCAGCAGCCACCTTAGCGGGAGGGCAGCCGGGGAGCTGTTTTTT
>TRBD1|TRBV7-9|-|TRBJ2-7
CASSSRQGSEQYF
TGTGCCAGCAGCTCCCGACAGGGGTCGGAGCAGTACTTC
>TRBD2|TRBV24-1|-|TRBJ2-3
CATSDKLDLAGARKDTQYF
TGTGCCACCAGTGACAAGCTAGACCTAGCGGGGGCGAGAAAAGATACGCAGTATTTT
>-|TRBV30|-|TRBJ1-2
CAWSPDRLNYGYTF
TGTGCCTGGAGTCCGGACAGACTTAACTATGGCTACACCTTC
>-|TRBV10-1|-|TRBJ2-1
CASSATGTEQFF
TGCGCCAGCAGTGCCACAGGGACTGAGCAGTTCTTC
>-|TRBV7-9|-|TRBJ2-3
CASSLAGAADTQYF
TGTGCCAGCAGCTTAGCAGGAGCGGCAGATACGCAGTATTTT
>-|TRBV5-6|-|TRBJ1-4
CASRQTTNEKLFF
TGTGCCAGCAGACAGACAACTAATGAAAAACTGTTTTTT
>-|TRBV15|-|TRBJ2-1
CATSRDVWLAHEQFF
TGTGCCACCAGCAGAGATGTATGGCTAGCCCATGAGCAGTTCTTC
>-|TRBV5-6|-|TRBJ1-1
CASSMTYSGTEAFF
TGTGCCAGCAGCATGACATACAGCGGCACTGAAGCTTTCTTT
>TRBD1|TRBV7-8|-|TRBJ2-7
CASSKDRVRYEQYF
TGTGCCAGCAGCAAAGACAGGGTGCGATACGAGCAGTACTTC
>-|TRBV14|-|TRBJ1-1
CASSQRRLNTEAFF
TGTGCCAGCAGCCAAAGGCGGTTGAACACTGAAGCTTTCTTT
>TRBD2|TRBV7-3|-|TRBJ2-5
CASSLIAGNQETQYF
TGTGCCAGCAGCTTAATAGCGGGTAACCAAGAGACCCAGTACTTC
>TRBD1|TRBV2|-|TRBJ2-3
CASSFRTGFNTDTQYF
TGTGCCAGCAGTTTTAGGACAGGGTTTAACACAGATACGCAGTATTTT
>TRBD1|TRBV5-1|once|TRBJ1-1
CASSLSTGGTEAFF
TGCGCCAGCAGCTTGTCCACAGGGGGCACTGAAGCTTTCTTT
>-|TRBV27|few|TRBJ1-5
CASSLWGVINNQPQHF
TGTGCCAGCAGTTTATGGGGGGTGATTAACAATCAGCCCCAGCATTTT
>-|TRBV7-9|once|TRBJ1-6
CASSFNLGSPLHF
TGTGCCAGCAGTTTCAACCTCGGTTCACCCCTCCACTTT
>-|TRBV28|-|TRBJ1-4
CASSVGGSNEKLFF
TGTGCCAGCAGTGTAGGGGGATCTAATGAAAAACTGTTTTTT
>TRBD1|TRBV28|-|TRBJ1-6
CASSSLQGFDSPLHF
TGTGCCAGCAGTTCTCTACAGGGGTTCGATTCACCCCTCCACTTT
>TRBD2|TRBV7-6|-|TRBJ2-2
CASSLARGRANTGELFF
TGTGCCAGCAGCTTAGCGCGCGGGAGGGCGAACACCGGGGAGCTGTTTTTT
>-|TRBV6-5|-|TRBJ2-7
CASSYRWTSSYEQYF
TGTGCCAGCAGTTACCGCTGGACATCATCCTACGAGCAGTACTTC
>TRBD2|TRBV7-6|-|TRBJ2-5
CASSLAASGRETQYF
TGTGCCAGCAGCTTAGCGGCTAGCGGTCGGGAGACCCAGTACTTC
>TRBD1|TRBV27|-|TRBJ1-5
CASSSTFDRGQPQHF
TGTGCCAGCAGTTCTACCTTTGACAGGGGACAGCCCCAGCATTTT
>-|TRBV29-1|-|TRBJ1-5
CSVVVGGDQPQHF
TGCAGCGTTGTTGTCGGGGGGGATCAGCCCCAGCATTTT
>TRBD2|TRBV10-3|-|TRBJ2-2
CAISYTSGSGTGELFF
TGTGCCATCAGTTACACTAGCGGGAGCGGCACCGGGGAGCTGTTTTTT
>TRBD1|TRBV5-1|-|TRBJ2-3
CASSLSRQGSVF
TGCGCCAGCAGCTTGTCGAGACAGGGGTCGGTTTTT
>-|TRBV4-1|-|TRBJ1-6
CASSQDDTNSPLHF
TGCGCCAGCAGCCAAGATGACACTAATTCACCCCTCCACTTT